This section outlines one TCR beta chain sequence together with its context. Its specificity is unknown. The data were obtained in a study of shared clonotypes between healthy human individuals. The study, taken as a whole, reports: Non-shared clonotypes displayed generation probabilities falling below those of clonotypes present in all four donors. Donor scarcity curtailed the genetic and exposure-history diversity represented herein.

Data came from immunoSEQ multiplex PCR; TCRdb stores just in-frame clones and leaves some out. The data show 200,000 to 250,000 clones, under 80% seen once. V was clipped by 0 bases and J by 2 bases, with 14 bases between them. The CDR3 totals 16 residues. The germline V gene has CDR1 SGHDN and CDR2 FVKESK. The sequencing sample was made of memory CD4+ T cells sorted from blood. Subset described: CD45RA-negative fraction. The chain combines TRBV14 with TRBJ2-7; TRBD1 is a possible D gene (5 bases). The origin of this receptor is a man in his thirties or forties in good health. The CDR3 region is CASSQDLLGATYEQYF. CDR3 sequence (DNA): TGTGCCAGCAGCCAAGACCTGTTAGGGGCGACCTACGAGCAGTACTTC.